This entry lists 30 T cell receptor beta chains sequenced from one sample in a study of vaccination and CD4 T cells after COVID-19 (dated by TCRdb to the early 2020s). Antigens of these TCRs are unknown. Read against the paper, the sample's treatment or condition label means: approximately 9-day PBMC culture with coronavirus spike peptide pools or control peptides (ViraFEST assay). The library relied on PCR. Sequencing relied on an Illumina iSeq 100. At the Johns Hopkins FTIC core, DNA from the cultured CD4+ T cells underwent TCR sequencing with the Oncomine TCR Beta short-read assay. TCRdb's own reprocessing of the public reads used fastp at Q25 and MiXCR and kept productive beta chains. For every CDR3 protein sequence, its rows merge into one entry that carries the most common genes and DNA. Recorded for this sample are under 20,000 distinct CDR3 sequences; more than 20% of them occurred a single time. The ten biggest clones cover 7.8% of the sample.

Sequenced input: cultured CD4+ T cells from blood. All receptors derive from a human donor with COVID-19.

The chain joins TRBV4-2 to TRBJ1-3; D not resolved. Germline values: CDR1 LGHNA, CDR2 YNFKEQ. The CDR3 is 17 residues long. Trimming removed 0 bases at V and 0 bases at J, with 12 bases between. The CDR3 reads CASSQDLGRISGNTIYF. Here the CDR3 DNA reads TGTGCCAGCAGCCAAGATTTAGGCAGGATCTCTGGAAACACCATATATTTT.

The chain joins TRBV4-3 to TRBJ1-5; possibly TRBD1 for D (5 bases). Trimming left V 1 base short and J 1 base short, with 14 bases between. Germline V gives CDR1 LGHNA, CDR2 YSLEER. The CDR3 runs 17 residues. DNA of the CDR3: TGCGCCAGCAGCCAAGGAGGGGCAGGGCCGAGCAATCAGCCCCAGCATTTT. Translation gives CASSQGGAGPSNQPQHF.

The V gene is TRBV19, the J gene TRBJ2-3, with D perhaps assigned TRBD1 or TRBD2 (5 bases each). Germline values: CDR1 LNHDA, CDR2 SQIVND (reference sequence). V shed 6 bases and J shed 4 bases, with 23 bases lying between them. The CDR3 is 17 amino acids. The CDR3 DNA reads TGTGCCAGTAGCTCCTTCGGGGAATGGGGCCGGGCAGATACGCAGTATTTT. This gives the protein CASSSFGEWGRADTQYF.

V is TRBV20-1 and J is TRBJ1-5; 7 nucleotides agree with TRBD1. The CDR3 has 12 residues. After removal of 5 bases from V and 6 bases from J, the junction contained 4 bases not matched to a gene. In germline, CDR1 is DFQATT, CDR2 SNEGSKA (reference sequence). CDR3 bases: TGCAGTGCTTTCAGGGGGGTTCAGCCCCAGCATTTT. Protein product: CSAFRGVQPQHF.

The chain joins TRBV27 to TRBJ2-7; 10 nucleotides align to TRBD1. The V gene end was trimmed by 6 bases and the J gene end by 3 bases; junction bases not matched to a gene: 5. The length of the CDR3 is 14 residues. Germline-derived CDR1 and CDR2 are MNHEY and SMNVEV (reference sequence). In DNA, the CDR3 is TGTGCCAGCAGGCCCGGGACAGGGGTCTACGAGCAGTACTTC. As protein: CASRPGTGVYEQYF.

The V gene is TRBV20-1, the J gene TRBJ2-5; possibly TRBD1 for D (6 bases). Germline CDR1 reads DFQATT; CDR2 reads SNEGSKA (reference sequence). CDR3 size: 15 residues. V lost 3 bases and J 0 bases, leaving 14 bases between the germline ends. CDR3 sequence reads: CSASSGDTYQETQYF. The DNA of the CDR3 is TGCAGTGCTAGTAGTGGGGACACGTACCAAGAGACCCAGTACTTC.

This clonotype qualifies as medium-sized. The CDR3 loop reads CSAQARGVYGYTF. CDR3 DNA sequence: TGCAGTGCTCAGGCCAGGGGAGTCTATGGCTACACCTTC. The chain employs TRBV20-1 and TRBJ1-2, with D possibly matching TRBD1 (6 bases). V lost 5 bases to trimming and J lost 4 bases, with 14 bases between them. The CDR3 sequence is 13 residues long. Germline values: CDR1 DFQATT, CDR2 SNEGSKA (reference sequence).

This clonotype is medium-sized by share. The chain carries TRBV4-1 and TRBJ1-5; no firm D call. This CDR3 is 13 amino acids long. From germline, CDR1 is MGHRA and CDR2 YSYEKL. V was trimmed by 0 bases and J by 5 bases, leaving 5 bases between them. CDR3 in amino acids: CASSQDRDQPQHF. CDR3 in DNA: TGCGCCAGCAGCCAAGATAGAGATCAGCCCCAGCATTTT.

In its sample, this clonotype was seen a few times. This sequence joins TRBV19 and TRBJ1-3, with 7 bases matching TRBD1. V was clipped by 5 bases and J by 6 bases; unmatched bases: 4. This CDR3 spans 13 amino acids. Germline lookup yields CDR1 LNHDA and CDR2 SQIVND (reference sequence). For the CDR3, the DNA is TGTGCCAGTAGTCGAAGGGGGCAAAACACCATATATTTT. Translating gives CASSRRGQNTIYF.

CDR3 region: CASASGASEYF. The CDR3 region has the DNA TGTGCCAGTGCCTCAGGGGCCTCGGAATATTTT. The chain uses TRBV19 and TRBJ1-3, with a weak D call TRBD1 (6 bases). Trimming removed 8 bases from V and 15 bases from J, with 17 bases in between. Germline loops: CDR1 LNHDA, CDR2 SQIVND (reference sequence). The CDR3 covers 11 residues.

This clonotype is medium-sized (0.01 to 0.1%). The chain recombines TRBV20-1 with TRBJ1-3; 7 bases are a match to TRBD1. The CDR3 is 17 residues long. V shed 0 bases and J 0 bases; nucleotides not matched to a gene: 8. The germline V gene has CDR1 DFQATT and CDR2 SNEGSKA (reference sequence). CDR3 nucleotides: TGCAGTGCTAGAGATTTCGGGCAGGGGGTCTCTGGAAACACCATATATTTT. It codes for CSARDFGQGVSGNTIYF.

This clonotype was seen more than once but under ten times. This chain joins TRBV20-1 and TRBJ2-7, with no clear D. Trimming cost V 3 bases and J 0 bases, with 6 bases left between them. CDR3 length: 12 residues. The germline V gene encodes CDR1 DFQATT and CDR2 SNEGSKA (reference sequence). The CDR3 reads CSASVHSYEQYF. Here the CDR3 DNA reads TGCAGTGCTAGTGTACACTCCTACGAGCAGTACTTC.

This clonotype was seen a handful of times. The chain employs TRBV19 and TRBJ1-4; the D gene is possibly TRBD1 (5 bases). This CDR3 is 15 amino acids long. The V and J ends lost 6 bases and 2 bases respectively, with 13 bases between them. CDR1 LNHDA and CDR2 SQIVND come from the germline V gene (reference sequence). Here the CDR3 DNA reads TGTGCCAGTAGGACTAACGGGGGGACTAATGAAAAACTGTTTTTT. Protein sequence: CASRTNGGTNEKLFF.

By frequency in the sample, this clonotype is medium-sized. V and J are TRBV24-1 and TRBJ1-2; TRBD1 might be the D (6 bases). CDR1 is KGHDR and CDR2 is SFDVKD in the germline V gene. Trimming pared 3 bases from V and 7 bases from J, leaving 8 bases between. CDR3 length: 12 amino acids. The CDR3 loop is CATSDTQGGYTF. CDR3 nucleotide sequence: TGTGCCACCAGTGATACACAGGGTGGCTACACCTTC.

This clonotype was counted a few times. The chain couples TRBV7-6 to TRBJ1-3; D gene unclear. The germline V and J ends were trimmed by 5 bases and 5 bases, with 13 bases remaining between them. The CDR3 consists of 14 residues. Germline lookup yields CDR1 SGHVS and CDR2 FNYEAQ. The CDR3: CASSLTSDRNTIYF. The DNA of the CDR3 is TGTGCCAGCAGCCTGACCTCTGATCGAAACACCATATATTTT.

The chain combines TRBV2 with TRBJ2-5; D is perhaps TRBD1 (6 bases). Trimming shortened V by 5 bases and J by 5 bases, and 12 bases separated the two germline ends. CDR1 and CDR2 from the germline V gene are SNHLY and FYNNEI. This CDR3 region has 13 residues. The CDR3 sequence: CASSKQGRETQYF. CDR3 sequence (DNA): TGTGCCAGCAGTAAACAGGGAAGGGAGACCCAGTACTTC.

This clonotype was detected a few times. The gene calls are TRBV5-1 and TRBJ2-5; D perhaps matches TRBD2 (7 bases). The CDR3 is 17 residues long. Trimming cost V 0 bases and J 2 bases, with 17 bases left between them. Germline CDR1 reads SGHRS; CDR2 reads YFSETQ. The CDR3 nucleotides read TGCGCCAGCAGCTTGGTGGGGGGGGCGATATTACAAGAGACCCAGTACTTC. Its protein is CASSLVGGAILQETQYF.

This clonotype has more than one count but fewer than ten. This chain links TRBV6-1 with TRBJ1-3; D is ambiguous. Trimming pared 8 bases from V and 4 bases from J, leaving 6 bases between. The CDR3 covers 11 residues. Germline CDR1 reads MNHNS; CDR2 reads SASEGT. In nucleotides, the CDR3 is TGTGCCAGCTTCCGGGGAAACACCATATATTTT. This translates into CASFRGNTIYF.

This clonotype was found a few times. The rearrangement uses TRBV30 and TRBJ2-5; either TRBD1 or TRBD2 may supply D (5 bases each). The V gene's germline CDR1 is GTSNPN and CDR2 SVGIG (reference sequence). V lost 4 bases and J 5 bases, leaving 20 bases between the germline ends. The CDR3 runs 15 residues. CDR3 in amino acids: CAWTPGTGIGETQYF. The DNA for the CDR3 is TGTGCCTGGACCCCTGGGACCGGGATCGGTGAGACCCAGTACTTC.

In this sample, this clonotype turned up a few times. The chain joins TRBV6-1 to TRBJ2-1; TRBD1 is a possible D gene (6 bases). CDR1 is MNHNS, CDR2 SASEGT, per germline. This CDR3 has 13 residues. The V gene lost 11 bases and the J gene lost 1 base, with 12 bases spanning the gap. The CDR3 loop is CAVTGLSYNEQFF. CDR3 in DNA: TGTGCCGTAACAGGGCTTTCCTACAATGAGCAGTTCTTC.

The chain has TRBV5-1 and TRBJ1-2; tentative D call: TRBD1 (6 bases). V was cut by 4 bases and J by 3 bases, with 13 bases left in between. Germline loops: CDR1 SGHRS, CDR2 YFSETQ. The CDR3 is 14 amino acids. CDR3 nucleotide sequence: TGCGCCAGCAGCCATTTACAGGGAGACTATGGCTACACCTTC. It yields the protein CASSHLQGDYGYTF. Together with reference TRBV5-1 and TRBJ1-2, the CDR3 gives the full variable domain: KAGVTQTPRYLIKTRGQQVTLSCSPISGHRSVSWYQQTPGQGLQFLFEYFSETQRNKGNFPGRFSGRQFSNSRSEMNVSTLELGDSALYLCASSHLQGDYGYTFGSGTRLTVV.

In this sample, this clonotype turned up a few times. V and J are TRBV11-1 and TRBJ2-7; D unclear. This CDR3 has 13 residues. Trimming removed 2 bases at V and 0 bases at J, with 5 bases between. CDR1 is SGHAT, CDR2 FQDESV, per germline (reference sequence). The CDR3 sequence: CASSLLVSYEQYF. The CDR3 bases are TGTGCCAGCAGCTTACTGGTCTCCTACGAGCAGTACTTC.

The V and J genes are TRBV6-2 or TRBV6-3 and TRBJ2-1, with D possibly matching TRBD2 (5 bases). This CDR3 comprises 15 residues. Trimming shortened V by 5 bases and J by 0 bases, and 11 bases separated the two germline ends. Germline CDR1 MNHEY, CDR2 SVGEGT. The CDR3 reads CASSPEAGSYNEQFF. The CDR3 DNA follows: TGTGCCAGCAGTCCCGAGGCGGGCTCCTACAATGAGCAGTTCTTC.

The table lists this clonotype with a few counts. Here the CDR3 DNA reads TGTGCCAGCAGCTTAGGCGGTTCTAGCGGGGCGATACTAGCCAAAAACATTCAGTACTTC. Its protein product is CASSLGGSSGAILAKNIQYF. This chain uses TRBV7-9 with TRBJ2-4; 9 positions agree with TRBD2. The CDR3 is 20 amino acids. J gave up 0 bases and V 1 base, and 13 bases lay outside the gene matches. Germline loops: CDR1 SEHNR, CDR2 FQNEAQ (reference sequence).

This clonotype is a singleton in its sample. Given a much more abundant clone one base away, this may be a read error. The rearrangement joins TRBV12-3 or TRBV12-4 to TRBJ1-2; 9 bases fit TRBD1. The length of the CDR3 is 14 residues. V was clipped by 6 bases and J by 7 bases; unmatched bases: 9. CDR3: CASSPDRGKGGYTF. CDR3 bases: TGTGCCAGCAGCCCGGACAGGGGAAAAGGTGGCTACACCTTC.

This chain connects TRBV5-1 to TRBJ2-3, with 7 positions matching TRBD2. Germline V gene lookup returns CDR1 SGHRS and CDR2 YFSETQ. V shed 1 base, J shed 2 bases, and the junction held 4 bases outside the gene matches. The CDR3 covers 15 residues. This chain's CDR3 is CASSLRGVPTDTQYF. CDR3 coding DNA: TGCGCCAGCAGCTTGCGGGGGGTCCCCACAGATACGCAGTATTTT.

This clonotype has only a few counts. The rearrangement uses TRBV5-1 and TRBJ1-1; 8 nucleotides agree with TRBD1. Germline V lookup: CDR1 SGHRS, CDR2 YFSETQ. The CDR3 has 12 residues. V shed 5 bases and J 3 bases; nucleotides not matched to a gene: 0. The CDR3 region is CASRTGDTEAFF. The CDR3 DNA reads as TGCGCCAGCAGGACAGGGGACACTGAAGCTTTCTTT. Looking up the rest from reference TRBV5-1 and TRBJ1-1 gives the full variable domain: KAGVTQTPRYLIKTRGQQVTLSCSPISGHRSVSWYQQTPGQGLQFLFEYFSETQRNKGNFPGRFSGRQFSNSRSEMNVSTLELGDSALYLCASRTGDTEAFFGQGTRLTVV.

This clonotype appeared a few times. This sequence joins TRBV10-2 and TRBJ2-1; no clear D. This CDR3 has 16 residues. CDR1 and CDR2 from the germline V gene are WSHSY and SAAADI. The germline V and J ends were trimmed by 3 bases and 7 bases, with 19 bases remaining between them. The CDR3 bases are TGCGCCAGCAGTGAAATCTTTTCGGCGTTAGGGAATGAGCAGTTCTTC. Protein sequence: CASSEIFSALGNEQFF.

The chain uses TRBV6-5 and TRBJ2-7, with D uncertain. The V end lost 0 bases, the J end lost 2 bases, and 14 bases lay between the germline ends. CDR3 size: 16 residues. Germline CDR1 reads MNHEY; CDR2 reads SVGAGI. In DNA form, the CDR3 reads TGTGCCAGCAGTTACTCGGGCATCGACCCTACCTACGAGCAGTACTTC. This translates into CASSYSGIDPTYEQYF.

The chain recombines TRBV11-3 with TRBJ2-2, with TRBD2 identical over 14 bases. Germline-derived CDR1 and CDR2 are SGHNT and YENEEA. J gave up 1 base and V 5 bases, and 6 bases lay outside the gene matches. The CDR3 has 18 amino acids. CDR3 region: CASSPGLAGGQNTGELFF. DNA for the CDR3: TGTGCCAGCAGCCCTGGACTAGCGGGGGGACAGAACACCGGGGAGCTGTTTTTT. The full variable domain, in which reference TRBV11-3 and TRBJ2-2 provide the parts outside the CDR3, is EAGVVQSPRYKIIEKKQPVAFWCNPISGHNTLYWYLQNLGQGPELLIRYENEEAVDDSQLPKDRFSAERLKGVDSTLKIQPAELGDSAVYLCASSPGLAGGQNTGELFFGEGSRLTVL.